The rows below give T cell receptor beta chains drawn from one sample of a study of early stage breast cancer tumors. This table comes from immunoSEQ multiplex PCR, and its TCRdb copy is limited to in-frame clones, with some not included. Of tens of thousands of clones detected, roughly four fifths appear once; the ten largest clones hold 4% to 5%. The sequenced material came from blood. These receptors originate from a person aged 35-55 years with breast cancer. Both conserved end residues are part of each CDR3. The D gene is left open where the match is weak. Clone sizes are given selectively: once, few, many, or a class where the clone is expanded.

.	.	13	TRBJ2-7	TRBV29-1	TGCAGCGTTGCGCGCGACGGAACCTACGAGCAGTACTTC	CSVARDGTYEQYF
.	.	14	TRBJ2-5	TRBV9	TGTGCCAGCAGCGTAGGAGCGACACAAGAGACCCAGTACTTC	CASSVGATQETQYF
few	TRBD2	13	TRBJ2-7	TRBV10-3	TGTGCCAGCGGGGGGGCTAGCGGATACGAGCAGTACTTC	CASGGASGYEQYF
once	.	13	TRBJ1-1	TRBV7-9	TGTGCCAGCAGGATTGGGTCGGCGGGGGAAGCTTTCTTT	CASRIGSAGEAFF
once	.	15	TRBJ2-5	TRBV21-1	TGTGCCAGCAGCCACTCTCCCCTAGCGGAAGAGACCCAGTACTTC	CASSHSPLAEETQYF
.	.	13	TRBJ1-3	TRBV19	TGTGCCAGTAGCGCTAGCGGAGGAAACACCATATATTTT	CASSASGGNTIYF
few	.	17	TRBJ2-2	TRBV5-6	TGTGCCAGCAGCTTGGACACAAAGGGGTCGAACACCGGGGAGCTGTTTTTT	CASSLDTKGSNTGELFF
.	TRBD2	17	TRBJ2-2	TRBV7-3	TGTGCCAGCAGCTTAACGTTGAGTAGCGGGAGGGCCGGGGAGCTGTTTTTT	CASSLTLSSGRAGELFF
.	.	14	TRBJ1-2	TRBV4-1	TGCGCCAGCAGCCAAGAAGGAGGGGGTCGGAGCTACACCTTC	CASSQEGGGRSYTF
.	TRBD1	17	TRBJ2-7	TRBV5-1	TGCGCCAGCAGCTTGGGACCAGGGACAGGGAAGGGCTACGAGCAGTACTTC	CASSLGPGTGKGYEQYF
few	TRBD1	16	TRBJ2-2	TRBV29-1	TGCAGCGTTGAAGACCCGGGACAGGGACGCACCGGGGAGCTGTTTTTT	CSVEDPGQGRTGELFF
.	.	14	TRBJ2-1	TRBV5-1	TGCGCCAGCGGGGAGAACCTCTCCTACAATGAGCAGTTCTTC	CASGENLSYNEQFF
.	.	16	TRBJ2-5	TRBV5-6	TGTGCCAGCAGCGCCGCGGGACAGAAGTACCAAGAGACCCAGTACTTC	CASSAAGQKYQETQYF
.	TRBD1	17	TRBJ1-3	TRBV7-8	TGTGCCAGCAGCTTAGCGGGACAGGCGGGGTCTGGAAACACCATATATTTT	CASSLAGQAGSGNTIYF
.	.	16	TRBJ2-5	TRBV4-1	TGCGCCAGCAGCCAAGATGGCAGGGGCGGAGGGGAGACCCAGTACTTC	CASSQDGRGGGETQYF
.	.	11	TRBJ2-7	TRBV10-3	TGTGCCACCAGACAGGTCTACGAGCAGTACTTC	CATRQVYEQYF
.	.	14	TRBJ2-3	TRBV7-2	TGTGCCAGCAGCTTAGCGGGGTCGGGGGATACGCAGTATTTT	CASSLAGSGDTQYF
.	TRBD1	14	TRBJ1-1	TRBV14	TGTGCCAGCAGCCTGACAGGGGGCGGCACTGAAGCTTTCTTT	CASSLTGGGTEAFF
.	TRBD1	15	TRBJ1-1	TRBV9	TGTGCCAGCAGCCCCCGGGACAGGGCGAACACTGAAGCTTTCTTT	CASSPRDRANTEAFF
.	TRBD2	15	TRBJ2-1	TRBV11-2	TGTGCCAGCAGCTTAGAGAGCGGGGGCTACAATGAGCAGTTCTTC	CASSLESGGYNEQFF
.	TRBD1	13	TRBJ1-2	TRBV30	TGTGCCTGGACCCCTGGGACAGGGAATGGCTACACCTTC	CAWTPGTGNGYTF
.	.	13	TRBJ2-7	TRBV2	TGTGCCAGCAGTGCGTCCACCAGCTACGAGCAGTACTTC	CASSASTSYEQYF
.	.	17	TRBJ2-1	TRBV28	TGTGCCAGCAGTCCTCATTACCGACGGGGCTCCTACAATGAGCAGTTCTTC	CASSPHYRRGSYNEQFF
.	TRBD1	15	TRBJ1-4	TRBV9	TGTGCCAGCAGCGTAAGTGGGACAGGGGACGAAAAACTGTTTTTT	CASSVSGTGDEKLFF
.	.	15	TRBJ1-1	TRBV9	TGTGCCAGCAGCGTAGACCCGGGGGGGCCTACTGAAGCTTTCTTT	CASSVDPGGPTEAFF
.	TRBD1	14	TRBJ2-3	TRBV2	TGTGCCAGCAGCCCACAGGGGGTTCCAGATACGCAGTATTTT	CASSPQGVPDTQYF
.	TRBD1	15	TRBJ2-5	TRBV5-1	TGCGCCAGCAGCTCGGGGGACAGGGCCGGGGAGACCCAGTACTTC	CASSSGDRAGETQYF
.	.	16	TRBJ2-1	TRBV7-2	TGTGCCAGCAGCGTATACCGGGCCACTACCTACAATGAGCAGTTCTTC	CASSVYRATTYNEQFF
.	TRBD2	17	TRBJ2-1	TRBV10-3	TGTGCCATCACCCCAGCGGGAGCAGGGAGTGGCTACAATGAGCAGTTCTTC	CAITPAGAGSGYNEQFF
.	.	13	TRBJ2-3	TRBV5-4	TGTGCCAGCAGCTCGGGACCGACAGATACGCAGTATTTT	CASSSGPTDTQYF
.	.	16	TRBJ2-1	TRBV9	TGTGCCAGCAGCCCCGGGGCGGATGCCTCCTACAATGAGCAGTTCTTC	CASSPGADASYNEQFF
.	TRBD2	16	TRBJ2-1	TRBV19	TGTGCCAGTAACAAGCGGGAGGGTAGCTCCTACAATGAGCAGTTCTTC	CASNKREGSSYNEQFF
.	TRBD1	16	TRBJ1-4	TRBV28	TGTGCCAGCAGCGTTACTCCAGGGGGCGGCGACGAAAAACTGTTTTTT	CASSVTPGGGDEKLFF
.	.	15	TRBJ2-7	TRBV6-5	TGTGCCAGCAGTTCAGGGGAAGCGTACCCCTACGAGCAGTACTTC	CASSSGEAYPYEQYF
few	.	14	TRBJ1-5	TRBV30	TGTGCCTGGAGTGCGGGGCGGGGCAATCAGCCCCAGCATTTT	CAWSAGRGNQPQHF
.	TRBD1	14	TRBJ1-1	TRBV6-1	TGTGCCATCGTGACAGGGATAGGCAACACTGAAGCTTTCTTT	CAIVTGIGNTEAFF
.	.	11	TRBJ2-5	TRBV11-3	TGTGCCAGCAGCTTAAAAGAGACCCAGTACTTC	CASSLKETQYF
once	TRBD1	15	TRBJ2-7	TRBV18	TGTGCCAGCTCACCCATCGGGACAGGGGACGTAGAGCAGTACTTC	CASSPIGTGDVEQYF
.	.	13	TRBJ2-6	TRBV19	TGTGCCAGTAGTATTACTGGGGCCAACGTCCTGACTTTC	CASSITGANVLTF
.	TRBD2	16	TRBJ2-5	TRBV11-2	TGTGCCAGTCGACGTCTCCGCGGGAGGGCGGGGGAGACCCAGTACTTC	CASRRLRGRAGETQYF
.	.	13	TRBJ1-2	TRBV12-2	TGTGCAAGTCGCTTAGGGGGGGGGTCCGGCTACACCTTC	CASRLGGGSGYTF
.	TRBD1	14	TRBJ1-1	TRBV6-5	TGTGCCAGCGGCCGGGACAGGGGGGTTGTTGGAGCTTTCTTT	CASGRDRGVVGAFF
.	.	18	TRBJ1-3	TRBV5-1	TGCGCCAGCAGCTCGATTCCCCAGGACACGGGATTTGGAAACACCATATATTTT	CASSSIPQDTGFGNTIYF
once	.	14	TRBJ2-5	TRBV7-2	TGTGCCAGCAGCCTTCGTCCTGGGGAAGGGACCCAGTACTTC	CASSLRPGEGTQYF
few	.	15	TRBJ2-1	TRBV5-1	TGCGCCAGCAGCTTGGTGGCTAGCTCCTACAATGAGCAGTTCTTC	CASSLVASSYNEQFF
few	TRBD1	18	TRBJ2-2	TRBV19	TGTGCCAGTACATCCGGGACAGTCCTTTTCGCGAACACCGGGGAGCTGTTTTTT	CASTSGTVLFANTGELFF
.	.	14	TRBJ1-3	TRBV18	TGTGCCAGCTCACCAGGAGATGAACGAAACACCATATATTTT	CASSPGDERNTIYF
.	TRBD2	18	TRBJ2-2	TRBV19	TGTGCCAGTAAAGATATAGGACTAGCGGGAACGTTCACCGGGGAGCTGTTTTTT	CASKDIGLAGTFTGELFF
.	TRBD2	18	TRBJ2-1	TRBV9	TGTGCCAGCAGCGTAGGTAGCGGGAGGTCAGAGGGCGGCAATGAGCAGTTCTTC	CASSVGSGRSEGGNEQFF